This TCR beta chain stems from a study of cytotoxic CD8 clonotypes in ibrutinib-treated CLL (dated by TCRdb to the early 2020s). In the study overall: The cohort had about ten relapsed/refractory and about 15 treatment-naive patients; roughly 17 were IGHV unmutated. Partial responses were observed in about 25 patients and complete responses in 2; after a median follow-up of roughly 62 months, remission was maintained in approximately 15 patients and progression was observed in some twelve. Response samples were taken after a median of about a year on treatment, ranging from about 6 to 40 months. Samples averaged approximately 250,000 productive templates and approximately 100,000 productive rearrangements. Longitudinal samples were obtainable from about 30% of the roughly 86 participants in the trial. Cryopreserved peripheral blood mononuclear cells were obtained before treatment, at response, and at either sustained remission or disease progression. Every sample from remission and from progressive disease was obtained while the patients were still on ibrutinib.

The CDR3 holds 14 amino acids from the cysteine to the phenylalanine. Kept here is only the CDR3 DNA, which spans 42 bases and is read in frame from base 1. CDR1 SQVTM and CDR2 ANQGSEA are derived from the germline V gene. Clipping removes 4 bases from V and 4 bases from J, with 7 as the unmatched junction base count. This specimen's time point label, interpreted: progressive disease on ibrutinib. For TCR beta library preparation, 1.5 to 2 micrograms of genomic DNA were extracted from the cryopreserved PBMCs. High-throughput TCR beta sequencing was performed on longitudinal blood samples from CLL patients receiving ibrutinib monotherapy. The patients were enrolled in a single-center, open-label phase 2 trial of ibrutinib monotherapy. On this clone: This receptor's antigen is unknown. No much larger clonotype is one base removed from it; base qualities were not supplied.

Each clonotype received, on average, approximately 9.9x coverage in deep resolution sequencing performed on a MiSeq, where the target depth lay between 1 in 1 million and 1 in 200,000 T cells. TCR beta libraries were generated with the immunoSEQ hsTCRB Kit. On the authors' methods: Data were analyzed with ImmunoSEQ Data Assistant and ImmunoSEQ Analyzer, with V, D and J genes assigned per IMGT definitions. Clonality, with values ranging from 0 to 1, was calculated as one minus the normalized Shannon entropy of productive rearrangement frequencies. Only overrepresented clonotypes making up at least 0.05% of the repertoire of each patient were included in the public clonotype analysis. Around 12 age-matched healthy donor repertoires from immuneACCESS were used as controls for clonality. The immuneACCESS repertoire file appears here via TCRdb, limited to in-frame rearrangements. These files lack a portion of the clones; in checked studies, under half of the deficit traces to unresolved V genes, and the cause of the others is not known. The DNA was the basis for D and trimming; V, J and clone size are from that table. Across this sample there are approximately 280,000 clones, with 65% to 85% seen only once. Clones ranked in the top ten supply roughly 5.7% of the sample.

Broader findings and caveats from the paper: Baseline clonality was found to be higher than that of age-matched healthy donors and was strongly correlated with circulating CD8+ T-cell counts. Sustained-remission and progressing patients did not have matched sampling times, and lymph node repertoires were not examined. Clonality rose at ibrutinib response, remained stable during sustained remission, and dropped back toward baseline at progression. Public clonotypes were rare and either shrank or stayed stable during treatment, and the rise in clonality at ibrutinib response reflected expansion of private clonotypes.

This chain is built from TRBV29-1 and TRBJ1-2; TRBD1 aligns with 9 central bases. The specimen comprised PBMCs, sampled at disease progression, from a patient treated with ibrutinib. The TCR comes from a human donor with chronic lymphocytic leukemia. The CDR3 sequence is CSVARDRAGYGYTF. The DNA sequence is given as TGCAGCGTTGCAAGGGACAGGGCCGGCTATGGCTACACCTTC.